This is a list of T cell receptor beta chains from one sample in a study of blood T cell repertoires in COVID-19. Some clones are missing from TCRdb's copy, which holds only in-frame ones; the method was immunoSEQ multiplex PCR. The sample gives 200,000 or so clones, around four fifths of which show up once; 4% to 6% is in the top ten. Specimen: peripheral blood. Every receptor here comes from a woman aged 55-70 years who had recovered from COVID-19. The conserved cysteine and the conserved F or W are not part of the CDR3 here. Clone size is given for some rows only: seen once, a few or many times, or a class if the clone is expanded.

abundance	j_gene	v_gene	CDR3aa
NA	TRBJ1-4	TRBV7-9	ASSLGRVDEKLF
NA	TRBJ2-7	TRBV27	ASSRTGGVYEQY
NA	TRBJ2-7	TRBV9	ASSVTSGGALSEQY
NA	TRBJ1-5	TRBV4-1	ASSHGRGKGNQPQH
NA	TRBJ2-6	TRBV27	ASTPGRLAGANVLT
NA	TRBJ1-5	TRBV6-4	ASSDPGQGSRNQPQH
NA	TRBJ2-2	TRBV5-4	ASSLATRGSTGELF
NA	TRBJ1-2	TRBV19	AIHSGRDGYT
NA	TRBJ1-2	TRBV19	ASSIERTGSGYT
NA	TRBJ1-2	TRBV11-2	ASSLGQIYGYT
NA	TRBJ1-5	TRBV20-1	SASRSGGNQPQH
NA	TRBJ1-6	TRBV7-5	ARSFEGQASSYNSPLH
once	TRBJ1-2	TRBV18	ASSPLTGGDGYGYT
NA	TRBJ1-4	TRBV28	ASSLIPDSNEKLF
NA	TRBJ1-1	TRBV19	ASQGRGITEAF
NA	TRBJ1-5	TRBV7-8	ASSPRTGGLQPQH
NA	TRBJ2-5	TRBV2	ASSEVRGGGETQY
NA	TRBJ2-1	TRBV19	ASSIALTSGGAGYNEQF
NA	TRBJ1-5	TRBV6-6	ASSRDRVYQPQH
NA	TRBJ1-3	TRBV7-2	ASVPSGLGGNTIY
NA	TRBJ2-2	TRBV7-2	ASSPTLNTGELF
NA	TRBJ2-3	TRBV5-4	ASSPGRGKGTDTQY
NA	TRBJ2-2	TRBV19	ASSIVAGGTGELF
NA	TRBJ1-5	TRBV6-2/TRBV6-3	ASSYSGQGGQPQH
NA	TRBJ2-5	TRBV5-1	ASSPGSGVETQY
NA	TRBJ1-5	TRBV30	ALRQGAEQPQH
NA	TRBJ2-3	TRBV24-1	ATSDGLTNTQY
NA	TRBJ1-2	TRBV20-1	SASGRQGDYGYT
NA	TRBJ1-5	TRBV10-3	AISRGQDSNQPQH